The present T cell receptor beta chain was sequenced within a study of T cells in Graves' hyperthyroidism and ophthalmopathy. Study results and caveats: Blood held most thyroid clonotypes expanded above 0.001 frequency.

For this clonotype: Its antigen is not identified.

Germline values: CDR1 WSHSY, CDR2 SAAADI. The CDR3 runs 17 residues. V was pared by 4 bases and J by 3 bases, with 9 bases of the junction left unmatched. The sample, blood from the first hyperthyroidism diagnosis, precedes any ophthalmopathy symptoms. From RNA transcripts, TCR beta CDR3 regions were amplified. The study used the HTBI primer set for a first-round RT-PCR of the TCR CDR3. A single record per CDR3 protein comes from TCRdb applying MiXCR to the multiplex PCR reads. The table includes 600,000 to 850,000 distinct CDR3 sequences, around 19% detected once. J is TRBJ2-3 and V is TRBV10-2, with 11 bases lining up with TRBD2. This TCR derives from a woman aged 45-59 years with Graves' hyperthyroidism that later progressed to Graves' ophthalmopathy. Sequenced: blood. The CDR3 is CASSVASGGSGTDTQYF. CDR3 sequence (DNA): TGCGCCAGCAGTGTCGCTAGCGGGGGGTCCGGTACAGATACGCAGTATTTT.